These 27 T cell receptor beta chains originate from one sample sequenced in a study of T cells in localized non-small cell lung cancer. Produced via immunoSEQ multiplex PCR; TCRdb's table is partial and in-frame only. The sample records under 65,000 clones, 70% to 90% being singletons. Sequencing used peripheral blood, obtained before any cancer treatment. These TCRs come from a man aged 35-75 years with stage I squamous cell lung carcinoma.

The CDR3 DNA sequence: TGTGCCAGGACTAGCGGGGCAGATACGCAGTATTTT. Its protein is CARTSGADTQYF. The chain joins TRBV30 to TRBJ2-3, with 12 bases matching TRBD2. Germline CDR1 is GTSNPN and CDR2 is SVGIG (reference sequence). The CDR3 totals 12 residues. The ends lost 8 bases at V and 4 bases at J; junction bases unmatched: 1.

V gene TRBV9 combines with J gene TRBJ1-1; weak D call: TRBD1 (5 bases). Germline V CDR1 and CDR2: SGDLS, YYNGEE. V was clipped by 1 base and J by 0 bases, with 7 bases between them. The CDR3 totals 14 residues. The CDR3 protein is CASSVSRVNTEAFF. CDR3 nucleotides: TGTGCCAGCAGCGTAAGCAGGGTGAACACTGAAGCTTTCTTT.

Here the CDR3 DNA reads TGTGCCAGCAGCACCGGGACAGGGACTACCGAGCAGTACTTC. Its protein is CASSTGTGTTEQYF. The genes are TRBV7-6 and TRBJ2-7; 9 bases match TRBD1. Germline CDR1 reads SGHVS; CDR2 reads FNYEAQ. The length of the CDR3 is 14 residues. J was trimmed by 6 bases and V by 5 bases; bases with no gene match: 8.

On this clone itself: At one boundary the junction diverges from the germline segment, which might be a read error. The chain carries TRBV7-8 and TRBJ2-7, with D possibly matching TRBD2 (6 bases). The V gene's germline CDR1 is SGHVS and CDR2 FQNEAQ. This CDR3 is 17 amino acids long. Written as DNA, the CDR3 is TGTGCCAGCAGCCCACAAGGGACCGGGACTTCCACTTACGGGCAGTACTTC. Amino acids: CASSPQGTGTSTYGQYF.

The genes are TRBV29-1 and TRBJ2-4; 7 bases line up with TRBD2. Germline-derived CDR1 and CDR2 are SQVTM and ANQGSEA. The CDR3 loop spans 14 amino acids. V lost 5 bases, J lost 7 bases, and 11 bases stayed unmatched. The CDR3 bases are TGCAGCGTTACGCGAGCGGGGTCCGGGAACATTCAGTACTTC. Amino acids: CSVTRAGSGNIQYF. Full variable domain (outside the CDR3, taken from reference TRBV29-1 and TRBJ2-4): SAVISQKPSRDICQRGTSLTIQCQVDSQVTMMFWYRQQPGQSLTLIATANQGSEATYESGFVIDKFPISRPNLTFSTLTVSNMSPEDSSIYLCSVTRAGSGNIQYFGAGTRLSVL.

This clone was seen just once. The V and J genes are TRBV29-1 and TRBJ1-3; D is unresolved. The CDR3 runs 15 residues. The V gene's germline CDR1 is SQVTM and CDR2 ANQGSEA. Trimming cost V 6 bases and J 0 bases, with 15 bases left between them. The DNA of the CDR3 is TGCAGCGTAGCTGGGCAGGCAAACTCTGGAAACACCATATATTTT. Protein: CSVAGQANSGNTIYF. The entire variable domain, with the rest obtained from reference TRBV29-1 and TRBJ1-3, is as follows: SAVISQKPSRDICQRGTSLTIQCQVDSQVTMMFWYRQQPGQSLTLIATANQGSEATYESGFVIDKFPISRPNLTFSTLTVSNMSPEDSSIYLCSVAGQANSGNTIYFGEGSWLTVV.

The V call is TRBV9, the J call TRBJ2-4, with a weak D call TRBD2 (5 bases). The CDR3 length is 16 residues. The V gene's germline CDR1 is SGDLS and CDR2 YYNGEE. The V end lost 0 bases, the J end lost 1 base, and 11 bases lay between the germline ends. The CDR3: CASSVAGREAKNIQYF. The CDR3 DNA reads as TGTGCCAGCAGCGTAGCCGGAAGGGAGGCCAAAAACATTCAGTACTTC.

This clone was seen a single time. The chain employs TRBV9 and TRBJ1-5; D gene uncertain. V lost 0 bases and J lost 9, with 13 bases in between. CDR3 length equals 14 residues. The germline CDR1 and CDR2 sequences are SGDLS and YYNGEE. CDR3 in amino acids: CASSVDSAMRPQHF. CDR3 DNA sequence: TGTGCCAGCAGCGTAGATTCGGCGATGAGGCCCCAGCATTTT.

The chain combines TRBV11-1 with TRBJ2-2; D possibly corresponds to TRBD2 (5 bases). The CDR3 is made up of 13 amino acids. Germline V gene data show CDR1 as SGHAT and CDR2 as FQDESV (reference sequence). V lost 1 base and J lost 6, with 6 bases in between. DNA for the CDR3: TGTGCCAGCAGCTTAGTGGGAGCCGGGGAGCTGTTTTTT. Protein sequence: CASSLVGAGELFF.

The gene calls are TRBV10-3 and TRBJ2-7; no firm D call. Germline assignment: CDR1 ENHRY and CDR2 SYGVKD. Trimming pared 8 bases from V and 0 bases from J, leaving 11 bases between. The CDR3 loop spans 13 amino acids. CDR3 amino acids: CAIGDDNSYEQYF. The CDR3 bases are TGTGCCATCGGGGATGACAACTCCTACGAGCAGTACTTC.

This chain uses TRBV20-1 with TRBJ1-1; D ambiguous. Trimming pared 3 bases from V and 6 bases from J, leaving 8 bases between. Germline V CDR1 and CDR2: DFQATT, SNEGSKA (reference sequence). The CDR3 loop spans 11 amino acids. In DNA, the CDR3 is TGCAGTGCTAGTCAAGGTGCTGAAGCTTTCTTT. This sequence encodes CSASQGAEAFF.

Remarks on this clone: Other DNA sequences in this sample translate to the same CDR3. The rearrangement joins TRBV7-2 to TRBJ1-2, with D maybe TRBD1 (5 bases). Looked up from germline, CDR1 is SGHTA and CDR2 is FQGNSA. The CDR3 extends over 14 amino acids. Trimming left V 0 bases short and J 6 bases short, with 11 bases between. The CDR3 region is CASSLARDGHGYTF. As DNA, the CDR3 is TGTGCCAGCAGCTTAGCGAGGGACGGTCATGGCTACACCTTC.

The genes are TRBV7-9 and TRBJ2-5; tentatively, D is TRBD2 (5 bases). The CDR3 spans 15 residues. CDR1 is SEHNR, CDR2 FQNEAQ, per germline (reference sequence). The V and J ends lost 1 base and 1 base respectively, with 10 bases between them. The CDR3 here is CASSLVAGLQETQYF. The CDR3 bases are TGTGCCAGCAGCTTAGTGGCGGGCCTCCAAGAGACCCAGTACTTC.

The chain has TRBV28 and TRBJ2-7; TRBD1 matches 10 bases. The length of the CDR3 is 15 residues. V dropped 5 bases and J dropped 1; count of bases not matched to a gene: 5. Germline lookup yields CDR1 MDHEN and CDR2 SYDVKM. The CDR3 region has the DNA TGTGCCAGCAGTAACCCGGACAGGGGGTCCTACGAGCAGTACTTC. The encoded protein is CASSNPDRGSYEQYF.

The J gene is TRBJ1-2, the V gene TRBV6-1; D unclear. The CDR3 sequence is 12 residues long. Per germline, CDR1 MNHNS and CDR2 SASEGT. V was cut by 7 bases and J by 2 bases, with 8 bases left in between. CDR3 region: CASKDLNYGYTF. In DNA, the CDR3 is TGTGCCAGCAAGGACTTGAACTATGGCTACACCTTC.

The chain couples TRBV5-1 to TRBJ2-2, with D unclear. Germline V gene lookup returns CDR1 SGHRS and CDR2 YFSETQ. The CDR3 is 13 amino acids. V gave up 2 bases and J gave up 7 bases, with 9 bases separating them. The CDR3 coding sequence is TGCGCCAGCAGCTTACCCGGCGGCGGGGAGCTGTTTTTT. Amino acid sequence: CASSLPGGGELFF.

The chain joins TRBV29-1 to TRBJ1-4; D perhaps matches TRBD1 (5 bases). The CDR3 runs 14 residues. CDR1 is SQVTM, CDR2 ANQGSEA, per germline. Trimming cost V 0 bases and J 2 bases, with 7 bases left between them. CDR3: CSVEDQGTNEKLFF. In nucleotides, the CDR3 is TGCAGCGTTGAAGATCAGGGCACTAATGAAAAACTGTTTTTT.

The chain employs TRBV19 and TRBJ2-7; TRBD2 is a possible D gene (6 bases). The CDR3 length is 16 residues. The germline CDR1 and CDR2 sequences are LNHDA and SQIVND (reference sequence). The V end was cut by 10 bases, the J end by 4 bases, with 26 bases between. The CDR3 DNA follows: TGTGCCACCGCTAGCGTTGCTTCTGGCGGCCCATACGAGCAGTACTTC. Translation gives CATASVASGGPYEQYF.

The DNA of the CDR3 is TGTGCCAGCAGCCCACAGGGTCGACCGGCTGGCTACACCTTC. Its protein is CASSPQGRPAGYTF. The rearrangement links TRBV7-2 to TRBJ1-2; a possible D gene is TRBD1 (6 bases). Germline V gene data show CDR1 as SGHTA and CDR2 as FQGNSA. This CDR3 is 14 amino acids long. Trimming left V 5 bases short and J 7 bases short, with 17 bases between.

The gene calls are TRBV7-2 and TRBJ2-1; 11 bases are shared with TRBD2. Trimming cost V 2 bases and J 7 bases; bases outside gene matches: 10. The V gene's germline CDR1 is SGHTA and CDR2 FQGNSA. The CDR3 sequence is 17 residues long. This CDR3 reads CASSLLSGRAGANEQFF. CDR3 sequence (DNA): TGTGCCAGCAGCTTACTTAGCGGGAGGGCCGGAGCGAATGAGCAGTTCTTC.

This rearrangement joins TRBV11-2 to TRBJ2-1, with 11 bases identical to TRBD2. V shed 1 base and J 0 bases; nucleotides not matched to a gene: 8. The CDR3 contains 19 residues. Germline V gene sequence: CDR1 SGHAT, CDR2 FQNNGV. The CDR3 DNA is TGTGCCAGCAGCTTAGTTCCGACTAGCGGGAAAAGCTCCTACAATGAGCAGTTCTTC. Translating it yields CASSLVPTSGKSSYNEQFF.

This chain links TRBV15 with TRBJ2-3; 7 nucleotides match TRBD2. Germline V gives CDR1 LNHNV, CDR2 YYDKDF (reference sequence). There are 13 residues in the CDR3. The junction had 4 bases not matched to a gene; V was cut back by 10 bases and J by 0 bases. The DNA for the CDR3 is TGTGCCAGCAAGCGGGGTAGCACAGATACGCAGTATTTT. This sequence encodes CASKRGSTDTQYF.

Written as DNA, the CDR3 is TGTGCCAGCAGCTTAGTCCTCCATGAGCAGTTCTTC. It translates to CASSLVLHEQFF. This chain connects TRBV5-4 to TRBJ2-1, with D unresolved. Germline V gives CDR1 SGHNT, CDR2 YYREEE (reference sequence). The CDR3 spans 12 residues. V lost 2 bases, J lost 8 bases, and 8 bases lay in between.

The V call is TRBV7-3, the J call TRBJ2-5, with TRBD2 matching over 15 bases. The CDR3 loop spans 18 amino acids. V shed 3 bases, J shed 4 bases, and the junction held 9 bases outside the gene matches. From germline, CDR1 is SGHTA and CDR2 FQGTGA. The CDR3 sequence is CASSLSGTSGRRGETQYF. The CDR3 DNA follows: TGTGCCAGCAGCTTGTCCGGGACTAGCGGGAGGAGAGGAGAGACCCAGTACTTC.

V gene TRBV10-3 combines with J gene TRBJ2-5, with D uncertain. Germline CDR1 is ENHRY and CDR2 is SYGVKD. V was cut by 11 bases and J by 2 bases, with 21 bases left in between. The CDR3 has 15 amino acids. The CDR3 DNA sequence: TGTGCCCTAATGCCCCGTCTGGGCCTACAAGAGACCCAGTACTTC. Translated, it gives CALMPRLGLQETQYF.

This clone occurred a few times. This chain uses TRBV2 with TRBJ2-1; no definite D call. The germline CDR1 and CDR2 sequences are SNHLY and FYNNEI. Between the trimmed V and J ends, which lost 5 bases and 2 bases, there was a span of 13 bases. The CDR3 spans 15 residues. DNA of the CDR3: TGTGCCAGCAGTCTACGGAGCCGGACCTACAATGAGCAGTTCTTC. Protein: CASSLRSRTYNEQFF.

On this clone: This sample also contains other DNA sequences that code for the same CDR3. The rearrangement uses TRBV20-1 and TRBJ2-3; D not certain. Trimming took off 5 bases at V and 6 bases at J, with 9 bases between the two ends. This CDR3 has 11 amino acids. Germline CDR1 is DFQATT and CDR2 is SNEGSKA (reference sequence). The CDR3 DNA reads as TGCAGTGCTCGATTGGGGGATACGCAGTATTTT. It yields the protein CSARLGDTQYF.